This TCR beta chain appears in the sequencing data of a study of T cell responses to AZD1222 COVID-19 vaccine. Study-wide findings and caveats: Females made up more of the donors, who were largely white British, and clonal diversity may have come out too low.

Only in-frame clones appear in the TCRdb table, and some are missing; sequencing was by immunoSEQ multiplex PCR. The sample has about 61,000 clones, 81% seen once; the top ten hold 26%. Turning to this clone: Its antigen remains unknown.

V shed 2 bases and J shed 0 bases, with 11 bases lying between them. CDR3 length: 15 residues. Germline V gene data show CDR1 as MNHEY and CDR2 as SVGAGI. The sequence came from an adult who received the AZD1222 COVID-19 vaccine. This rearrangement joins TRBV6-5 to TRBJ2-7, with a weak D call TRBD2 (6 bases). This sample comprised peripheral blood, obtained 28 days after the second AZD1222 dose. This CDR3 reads CASSYGGTHSYEQYF. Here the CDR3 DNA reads TGTGCCAGCAGTTACGGGGGGACCCACTCCTACGAGCAGTACTTC.